Reported below is one TCR beta chain. This likely came from a read error, as a far larger clone is one base away. Cut back by 3 bases and 3 bases, the V and J ends lie 17 bases apart. The CDR3 numbers 16 residues from cysteine through phenylalanine. CDR3 DNA is the only sequence kept; it has 48 bases, read in frame from the first base. The data belong to a study of Japanese encephalitis immunity and Zika vaccine responses (dated by TCRdb to the early 2020s). Context from the whole study: Each included participant got alum-adjuvanted ZPIV three times, at weeks 0, 4 and 28, with every dose being 5.0 ug. Approximately eleven participants were given two doses of JEV vaccine (IXIARO) 28 days apart, two to three months before the first ZPIV dose. Before ZPIV, approximately 13 participants were given one dose of YFV vaccine (YF-VAX), while roughly 9 participants were flavivirus-naive. Six representative participants per pre-vaccination group were picked for TCR sequencing, using samples from week 52 and from week 0, the point after pre-vaccination but before ZPIV. In addition, the TCR repertoires of a few flavivirus-naive individuals were analyzed at weeks 2, 6 and 52 after ZPIV vaccination began. For stimulations, either ZIKV structural-protein peptide pools divided into flavivirus-conserved and non-conserved sets or JEV or YFV peptides matching the pre-vaccination were used. ZIKV peptides were 15-mers overlapping by 11 residues, selected for NetMHCpan/NetMHCII-predicted epitopes with affinity below 50 nM. The study examined whether earlier vaccination against Japanese encephalitis virus (JEV) or yellow fever virus (YFV) influenced CD4 T cell responses to the Zika vaccine.

The library was made by 5' RACE. Before sequencing, the TCRbeta libraries were pooled in proportion to the number of cells sorted for each library. Total RNA was extracted from the sorted cells with RNAzol RT, and cDNA was synthesized using an oligo(dT) primer and a template-switching oligo. The TCRbeta V-CDR3-J region was PCR-amplified with Kapa HiFi using a SMARTer oligo primer and a TCRbeta constant-region primer. Illumina adaptors and sample-specific index barcodes were added in a second PCR, followed by HighPrep bead cleanup and Bioanalyzer confirmation of a band of roughly 650 bp. Libraries were sequenced on an Illumina MiSeq with 2x151 bp paired-end reads. The source study handled its data this way. Reads were demultiplexed with an in-house Java program, and MiXCR assigned TCRbeta annotations and counted clonotypes. Repertoire overlap used Morisita-Horn indices from the R package vegan, with UPGMA clustering and Circos plots of recurring clonotypes. Shannon diversity and richness were normalized to the highest possible value given the input cell numbers, yielding values from 0 to 1. CDR3beta sequences were aligned with MUSCLE, distances were computed with SeqinR, and multidimensional scaling was plotted in R. The public sequencing data were trimmed at Q25 with fastp and processed into clonotypes with MiXCR by TCRdb, which kept only in-frame beta chains. Rows are combined by CDR3 protein, so each entry shows the most common genes and DNA. The V and J calls reflect TCRdb's pipeline rather than the authors' work. The sample includes around 1,000 distinct CDR3 sequences, with around 3.1% observed a single time. 17% of the sample goes to the ten largest clones.

PBMCs were stained with CellTrace CFSE and grown for 6 days in RPMI containing approximately 7.6% human serum and peptide pools at approximately 0.99 ug/mL each. On a BD FACSAria, proliferating CD4 T cells were sorted without fixation as live CD56-CD19-CD16-CD3+CD4+ CFSE-low cells. Enrolled adults were healthy and seronegative for ZIKV, JEV, YFV, DENV and WNV by microneutralization screening. Samples were obtained from a phase 1, double-blinded, randomized, placebo-controlled trial of an alum-adjuvanted Zika purified-inactivated virus (ZPIV) vaccine. Peripheral blood mononuclear cells were isolated by standard procedure and were kept frozen in liquid nitrogen until use. General conclusions and limits of the study: Samples clustered by participant with no similarity between individuals, suggesting no public TCRs were detected. In JEV-pre-vaccinated donors, the repertoire richness of CD4 T cells responding to conserved ZIKV epitopes dropped significantly after ZPIV. The analysis was restricted to a subset of trial participants with three doses and adequate samples, and the entire vaccinated cohort was not analyzed. CD8 T cell responses of very low magnitude were detected against ZIKV peptide pools and were observed in only a few individuals. Compared with YFV-pre-vaccinated donors, JEV-pre-vaccinated donors had higher repertoire similarity across time-points and stimulations, indicating that more clonotypes were common to ZIKV and JEV stimulation. Sample size limitations prevented peptide-pool deconvolution, so the individual peptides driving cross-reactive responses were not identified.

The sequencing used antigen-activated CD4+ T cells from blood, cultured, collected during a Zika inactivated vaccine study. The clonotype originates from an adult man who received an inactivated Zika virus vaccine. The V gene is TRBV5-7 and the J gene is TRBJ2-3; the D gene identity is not certain. Being an ORF, TRBV5-7 has a function that is uncertain. The DNA sequence is given as TGTGCCAGCAGCTATCTCCCGCCGGCGAGTACAGATACGCAGTATTTT. It specifies CASSYLPPASTDTQYF.